The 5 T cell receptor beta chains given below trace back to one sample, sequenced in a study of neurological immune-mediated disorders. The time point here: longitudinal time-point 3. TCRdb reprocessed the 5' RACE reads with MiXCR, giving one entry per CDR3 protein. The sample contains 84,000 or so distinct CDR3 sequences, about 4% of which appear only once. The source material was PBMCs. These receptors all stem from a woman aged 60-75 years with multiple sclerosis.

In its sample, this clonotype was seen many times. This chain joins TRBV5-1 and TRBJ1-1; D remains unclear. Trimming took 0 bases from V and 0 from J, leaving 3 bases between them. This CDR3 region has 13 residues. The germline V gene has CDR1 SGHRS and CDR2 YFSETQ. This chain's CDR3 is CASSLELNTEAFF. DNA of the CDR3: TGCGCCAGCAGCTTGGAGTTGAACACTGAAGCTTTCTTT. The full variable domain, rest sourced from reference TRBV5-1 and TRBJ1-1, is KAGVTQTPRYLIKTRGQQVTLSCSPISGHRSVSWYQQTPGQGLQFLFEYFSETQRNKGNFPGRFSGRQFSNSRSEMNVSTLELGDSALYLCASSLELNTEAFFGQGTRLTVV.

This clonotype has at least ten counts. The V call is TRBV15, the J call TRBJ2-1; no firm D call. Trimming removed 0 bases at V and 6 bases at J, with 15 bases between. The CDR3 spans 16 residues. The germline V gene has CDR1 LNHNV and CDR2 YYDKDF (reference sequence). The CDR3 sequence: CATSRDPRVSGNEQFF. Written as DNA, the CDR3 is TGTGCCACCAGCAGAGATCCCCGGGTGTCTGGCAATGAGCAGTTCTTC.

This clonotype was recorded at least ten times. CDR3 nucleotide sequence: TGCAGCGTTGCGCCGACAGGGGATGTGGATTCACCCCTCCACTTT. It is translated as CSVAPTGDVDSPLHF. The V and J genes are TRBV29-1 and TRBJ1-6, with 8 bases aligning to TRBD1. This CDR3 has 15 amino acids. V lost 4 bases, J lost 8 bases, and 10 bases stayed unmatched. The germline gives CDR1 SQVTM, CDR2 ANQGSEA.

This clonotype has at least ten counts. V is TRBV5-1 and J is TRBJ2-1, with 10 bases identical to TRBD1. CDR3 size: 15 residues. Germline V gives CDR1 SGHRS, CDR2 YFSETQ. The trim removed 4 bases at V and 6 bases at J, leaving 7 bases unmatched. CDR3 sequence reads: CASSPDRGSLNEQFF. The CDR3 coding sequence is TGCGCCAGCAGCCCGGACAGGGGGTCCCTCAATGAGCAGTTCTTC.

This clonotype was picked up many times. The chain is built from TRBV12-3 or TRBV12-4 and TRBJ2-7; TRBD1 aligns across 7 bases. J lost 3 bases, V lost 6 bases, and 5 bases had no gene match. CDR3 size: 13 residues. CDR3 bases: TGTGCCAGCAGGACGGGACAGAACTACGAGCAGTACTTC. Translation gives CASRTGQNYEQYF.